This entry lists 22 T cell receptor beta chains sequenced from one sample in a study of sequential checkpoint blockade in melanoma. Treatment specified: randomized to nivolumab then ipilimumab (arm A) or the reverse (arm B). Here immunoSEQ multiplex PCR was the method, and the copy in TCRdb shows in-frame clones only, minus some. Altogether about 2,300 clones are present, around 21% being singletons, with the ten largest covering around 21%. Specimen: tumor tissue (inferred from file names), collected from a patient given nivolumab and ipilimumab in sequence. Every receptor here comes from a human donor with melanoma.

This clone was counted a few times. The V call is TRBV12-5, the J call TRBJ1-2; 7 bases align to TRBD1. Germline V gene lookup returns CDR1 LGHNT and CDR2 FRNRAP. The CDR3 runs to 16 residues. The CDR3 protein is CASQGRGPAGLYGYTF. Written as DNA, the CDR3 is TGTGCCAGCCAAGGGAGGGGGCCGGCGGGCCTCTATGGCTACACCTTC.

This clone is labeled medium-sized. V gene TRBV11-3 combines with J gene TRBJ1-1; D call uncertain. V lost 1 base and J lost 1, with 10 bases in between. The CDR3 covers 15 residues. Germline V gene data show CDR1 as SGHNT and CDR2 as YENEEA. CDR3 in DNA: TGTGCCAGCAGCTTAGTGGTGACCGCGAACACTGAAGCTTTCTTT. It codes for CASSLVVTANTEAFF.

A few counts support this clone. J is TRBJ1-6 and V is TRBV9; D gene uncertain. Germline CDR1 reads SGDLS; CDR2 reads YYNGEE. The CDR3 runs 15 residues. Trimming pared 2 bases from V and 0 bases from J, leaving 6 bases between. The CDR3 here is CASSVDSSYNSPLHF. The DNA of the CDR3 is TGTGCCAGCAGCGTCGATAGCTCCTATAATTCACCCCTCCACTTT.

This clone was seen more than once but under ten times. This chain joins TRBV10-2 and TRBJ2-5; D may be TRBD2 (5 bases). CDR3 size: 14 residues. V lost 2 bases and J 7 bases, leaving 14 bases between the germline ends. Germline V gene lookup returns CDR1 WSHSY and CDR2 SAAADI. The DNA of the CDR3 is TGCGCCAGCAGTGAGGAACGGGATACCGGGACCCAGTACTTC. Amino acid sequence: CASSEERDTGTQYF.

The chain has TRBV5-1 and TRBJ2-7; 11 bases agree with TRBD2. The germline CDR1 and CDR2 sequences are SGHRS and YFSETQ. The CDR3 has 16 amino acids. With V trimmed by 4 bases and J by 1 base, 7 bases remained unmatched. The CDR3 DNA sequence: TGCGCCAGCAGCCCGTCGACTAGCGGGACGTCCTACGAGCAGTACTTC. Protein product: CASSPSTSGTSYEQYF.

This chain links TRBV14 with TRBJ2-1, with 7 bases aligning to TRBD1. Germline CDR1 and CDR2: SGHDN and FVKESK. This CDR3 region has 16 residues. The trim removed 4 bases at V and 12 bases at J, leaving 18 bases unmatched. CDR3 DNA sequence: TGTGCCAGCAGCCCCTTGACAGGGTCCCCCTTACAGGGGCAGTTCTTC. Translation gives CASSPLTGSPLQGQFF. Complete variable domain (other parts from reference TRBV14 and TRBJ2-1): EAGVTQFPSHSVIEKGQTVTLRCDPISGHDNLYWYRRVMGKEIKFLLHFVKESKQDESGMPNNRFLAERTGGTYSTLKVQPAELEDSGVYFCASSPLTGSPLQGQFFGPGTRLTVL.

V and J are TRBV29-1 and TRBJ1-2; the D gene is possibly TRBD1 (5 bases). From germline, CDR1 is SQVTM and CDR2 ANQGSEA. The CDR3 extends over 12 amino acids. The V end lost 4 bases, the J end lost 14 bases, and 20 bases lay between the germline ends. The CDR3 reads CSVAKGQGAWTF. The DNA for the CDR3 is TGCAGCGTTGCAAAGGGTCAGGGCGCGTGGACCTTC.

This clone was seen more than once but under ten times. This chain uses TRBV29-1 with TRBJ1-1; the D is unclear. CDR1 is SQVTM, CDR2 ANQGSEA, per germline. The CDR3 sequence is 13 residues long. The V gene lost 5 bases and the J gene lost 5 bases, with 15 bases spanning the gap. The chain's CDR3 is CSVLGEWMTEAFF. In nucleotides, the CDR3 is TGCAGCGTTCTCGGGGAGTGGATGACTGAAGCTTTCTTT. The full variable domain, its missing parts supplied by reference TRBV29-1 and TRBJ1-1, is SAVISQKPSRDICQRGTSLTIQCQVDSQVTMMFWYRQQPGQSLTLIATANQGSEATYESGFVIDKFPISRPNLTFSTLTVSNMSPEDSSIYLCSVLGEWMTEAFFGQGTRLTVV.

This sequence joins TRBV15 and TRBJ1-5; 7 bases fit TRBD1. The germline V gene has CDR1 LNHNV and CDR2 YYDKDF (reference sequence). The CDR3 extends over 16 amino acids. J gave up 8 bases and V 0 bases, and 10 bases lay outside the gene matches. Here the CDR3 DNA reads TGTGCCACCAGCAGAGAAAGAGGGGGCCCCCGAGAGCCCCAGCATTTT. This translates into CATSRERGGPREPQHF.

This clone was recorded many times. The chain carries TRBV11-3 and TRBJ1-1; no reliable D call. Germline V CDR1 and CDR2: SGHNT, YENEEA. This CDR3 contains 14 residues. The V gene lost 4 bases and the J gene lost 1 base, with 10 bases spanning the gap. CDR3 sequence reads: CASSSPSANTEAFF. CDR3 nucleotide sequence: TGTGCCAGCAGCTCGCCTTCAGCGAACACTGAAGCTTTCTTT.

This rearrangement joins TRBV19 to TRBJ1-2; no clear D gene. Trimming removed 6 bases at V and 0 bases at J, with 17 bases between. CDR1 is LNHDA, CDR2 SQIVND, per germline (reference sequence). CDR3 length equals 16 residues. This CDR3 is CASREGAPATNYGYTF. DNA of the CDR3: TGTGCCAGTAGAGAGGGAGCCCCGGCGACTAACTATGGCTACACCTTC.

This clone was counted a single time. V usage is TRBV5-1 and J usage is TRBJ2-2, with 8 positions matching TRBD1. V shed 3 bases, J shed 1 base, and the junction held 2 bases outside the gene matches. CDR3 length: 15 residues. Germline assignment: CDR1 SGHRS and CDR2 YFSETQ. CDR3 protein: CASSYGQGNTGELFF. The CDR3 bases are TGCGCCAGCAGCTACGGACAGGGGAACACCGGGGAGCTGTTTTTT.

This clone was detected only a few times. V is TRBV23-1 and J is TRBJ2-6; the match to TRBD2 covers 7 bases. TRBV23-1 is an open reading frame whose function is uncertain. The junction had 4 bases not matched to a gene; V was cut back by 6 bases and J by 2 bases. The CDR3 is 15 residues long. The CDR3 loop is CASSRGGAGANVLTF. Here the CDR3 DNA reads TGCGCCAGCAGCCGGGGAGGGGCTGGGGCCAACGTCCTGACTTTC.

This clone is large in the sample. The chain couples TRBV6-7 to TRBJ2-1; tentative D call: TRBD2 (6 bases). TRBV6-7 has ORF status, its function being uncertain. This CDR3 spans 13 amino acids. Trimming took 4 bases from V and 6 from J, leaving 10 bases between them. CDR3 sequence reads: CASSWRGCNEQFF. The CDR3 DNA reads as TGTGCCAGCAGTTGGCGGGGTTGCAATGAGCAGTTCTTC.

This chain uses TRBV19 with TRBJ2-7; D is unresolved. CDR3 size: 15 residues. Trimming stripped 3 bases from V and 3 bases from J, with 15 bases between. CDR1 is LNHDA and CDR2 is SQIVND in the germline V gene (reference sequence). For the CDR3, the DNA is TGTGCCAGTAGTATTAAAAGCGCAGATCTCTACGAGCAGTACTTC. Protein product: CASSIKSADLYEQYF. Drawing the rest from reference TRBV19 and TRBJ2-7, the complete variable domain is DGGITQSPKYLFRKEGQNVTLSCEQNLNHDAMYWYRQDPGQGLRLIYYSQIVNDFQKGDIAEGYSVSREKKESFPLTVTSAQKNPTAFYLCASSIKSADLYEQYFGPGTRLTVT.

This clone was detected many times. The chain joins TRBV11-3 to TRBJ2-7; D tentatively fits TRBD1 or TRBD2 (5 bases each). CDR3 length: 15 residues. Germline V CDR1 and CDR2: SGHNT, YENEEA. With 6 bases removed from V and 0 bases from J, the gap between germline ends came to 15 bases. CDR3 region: CASSTDRDGSYEQYV. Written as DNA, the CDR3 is TGTGCCAGCAGTACTGACCGGGACGGCTCCTACGAGCAGTACGTC.

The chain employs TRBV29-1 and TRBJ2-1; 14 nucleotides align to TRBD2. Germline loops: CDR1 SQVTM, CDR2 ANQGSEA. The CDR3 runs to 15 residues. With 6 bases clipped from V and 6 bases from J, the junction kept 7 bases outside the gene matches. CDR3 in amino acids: CSVGYGTSGSNEQFF. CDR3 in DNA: TGCAGCGTGGGGTATGGGACTAGCGGGAGCAATGAGCAGTTCTTC.

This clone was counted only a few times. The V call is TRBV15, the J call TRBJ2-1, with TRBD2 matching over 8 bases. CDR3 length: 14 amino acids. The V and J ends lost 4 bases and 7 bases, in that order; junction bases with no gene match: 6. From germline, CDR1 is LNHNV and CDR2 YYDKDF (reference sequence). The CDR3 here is CATSTGGARNEQFF. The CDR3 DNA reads TGTGCCACCAGCACCGGGGGGGCGAGGAATGAGCAGTTCTTC. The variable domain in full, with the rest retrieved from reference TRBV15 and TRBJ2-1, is DAMVIQNPRYQVTQFGKPVTLSCSQTLNHNVMYWYQQKSSQAPKLLFHYYDKDFNNEADTPDNFQSRRPNTSFCFLDIRSPGLGDTAMYLCATSTGGARNEQFFGPGTRLTVL.

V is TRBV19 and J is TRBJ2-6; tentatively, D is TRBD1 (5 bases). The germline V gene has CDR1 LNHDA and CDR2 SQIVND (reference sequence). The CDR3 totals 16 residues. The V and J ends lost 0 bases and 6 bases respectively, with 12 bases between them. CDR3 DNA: TGTGCCAGTAGTATAGAGGGGCGCCGGAAGGCCAACGTCCTGACTTTC. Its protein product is CASSIEGRRKANVLTF. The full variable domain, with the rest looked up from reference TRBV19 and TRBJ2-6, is DGGITQSPKYLFRKEGQNVTLSCEQNLNHDAMYWYRQDPGQGLRLIYYSQIVNDFQKGDIAEGYSVSREKKESFPLTVTSAQKNPTAFYLCASSIEGRRKANVLTFGAGSRLTVL.

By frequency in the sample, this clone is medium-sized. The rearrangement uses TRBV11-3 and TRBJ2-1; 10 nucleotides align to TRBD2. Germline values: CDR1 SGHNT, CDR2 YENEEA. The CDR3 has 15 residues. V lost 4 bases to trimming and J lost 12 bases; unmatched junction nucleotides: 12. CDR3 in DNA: TGTGCCAGCAGCTCATCCGGGACTAGCGCACCCAGGCAGTTCTTC. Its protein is CASSSSGTSAPRQFF. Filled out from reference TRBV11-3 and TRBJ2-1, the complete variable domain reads EAGVVQSPRYKIIEKKQPVAFWCNPISGHNTLYWYLQNLGQGPELLIRYENEEAVDDSQLPKDRFSAERLKGVDSTLKIQPAELGDSAVYLCASSSSGTSAPRQFFGPGTRLTVL.

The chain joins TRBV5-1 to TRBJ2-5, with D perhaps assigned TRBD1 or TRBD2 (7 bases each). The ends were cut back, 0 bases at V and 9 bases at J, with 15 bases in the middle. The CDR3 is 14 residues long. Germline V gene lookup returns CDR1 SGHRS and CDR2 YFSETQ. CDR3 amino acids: CASSLDTGEGAQYF. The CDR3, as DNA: TGCGCCAGCAGCTTGGACACAGGGGAGGGGGCCCAGTACTTC.

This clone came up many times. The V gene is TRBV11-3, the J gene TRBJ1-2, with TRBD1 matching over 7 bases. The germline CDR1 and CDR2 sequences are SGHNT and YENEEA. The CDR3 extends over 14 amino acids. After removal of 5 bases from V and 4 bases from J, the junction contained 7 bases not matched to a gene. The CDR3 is CASSPGTALYGYTF. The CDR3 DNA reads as TGTGCCAGCAGCCCTGGGACAGCTCTCTATGGCTACACCTTC.